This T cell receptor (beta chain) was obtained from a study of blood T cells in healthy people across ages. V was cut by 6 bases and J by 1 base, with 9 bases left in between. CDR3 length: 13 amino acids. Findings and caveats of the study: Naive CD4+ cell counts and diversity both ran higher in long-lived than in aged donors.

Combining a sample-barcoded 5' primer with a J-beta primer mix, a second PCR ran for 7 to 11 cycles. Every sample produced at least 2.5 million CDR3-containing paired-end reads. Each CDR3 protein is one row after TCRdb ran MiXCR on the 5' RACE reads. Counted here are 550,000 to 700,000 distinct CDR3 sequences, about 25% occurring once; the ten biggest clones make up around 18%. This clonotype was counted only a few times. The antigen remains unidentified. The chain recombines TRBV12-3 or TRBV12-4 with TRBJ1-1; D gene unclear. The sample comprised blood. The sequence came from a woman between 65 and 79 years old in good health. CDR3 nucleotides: TGTGCCAGCAGGTCCCCTGGGAACACTGAAGCTTTCTTT. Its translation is CASRSPGNTEAFF.